Following are 23 T cell receptor beta chains from one sample sequenced in a study of OX40 agonist ivuxolimab in advanced cancers. Profiling relied on immunoSEQ multiplex PCR, and the TCRdb table lists in-frame clones only, not all of them. The repertoire consists of roughly 13,000 clones, with 82% occurring once and the leading ten covering 35% to 50%. The sequencing used CD4+ or CD8+ T cells sorted from blood, collected in a trial of the OX40 agonist ivuxolimab. These receptor sequences come from an adult with an advanced solid tumor such as melanoma, head and neck, liver or kidney cancer.

This clone was recorded only once. The J gene is TRBJ1-1, the V gene TRBV14; D remains ambiguous. The V end was cut by 2 bases, the J end by 3 bases, with 10 bases between. The CDR3 is made up of 14 amino acids. Germline-derived CDR1 and CDR2 are SGHDN and FVKESK. CDR3 loop: CASSQTPGYTEAFF. CDR3 coding DNA: TGTGCCAGCAGCCAAACCCCAGGTTACACTGAAGCTTTCTTT. Variable domain in full (rest from reference TRBV14 and TRBJ1-1): EAGVTQFPSHSVIEKGQTVTLRCDPISGHDNLYWYRRVMGKEIKFLLHFVKESKQDESGMPNNRFLAERTGGTYSTLKVQPAELEDSGVYFCASSQTPGYTEAFFGQGTRLTVV.

The rearrangement uses TRBV5-1 and TRBJ1-2; D is unclear. This CDR3 contains 15 residues. CDR1 is SGHRS, CDR2 YFSETQ, per germline. V was shortened by 1 base and J by 2 bases, with 12 bases between the two germline ends. DNA for the CDR3: TGCGCCAGCAGCTTGTACCTCGGCCCAAACTATGGCTACACCTTC. Amino acids: CASSLYLGPNYGYTF.

The chain employs TRBV6-5 and TRBJ1-1; 7 bases match TRBD1. V shed 5 bases, J shed 4 bases, and the junction held 7 bases outside the gene matches. The CDR3 is 14 amino acids. Looked up from germline, CDR1 is MNHEY and CDR2 is SVGAGI. The CDR3 nucleotides are TGTGCCAGCAGTCACCTGGACAGGCCCACTGAAGCTTTCTTT. This sequence encodes CASSHLDRPTEAFF.

This clone was counted between two and nine times. V is TRBV27 and J is TRBJ2-1; D is possibly TRBD2 (5 bases). Germline V gene sequence: CDR1 MNHEY, CDR2 SMNVEV (reference sequence). The CDR3 spans 14 residues. V was cut by 7 bases and J by 9 bases, with 19 bases left in between. CDR3 region: CASTKVEGRAEQFF. DNA of the CDR3: TGTGCCAGCACTAAAGTAGAAGGGCGGGCTGAGCAGTTCTTC.

The chain has TRBV19 and TRBJ2-7; D possibly corresponds to TRBD1 (7 bases). This CDR3 spans 11 amino acids. Trimming took off 11 bases at V and 3 bases at J, with 11 bases between the two ends. CDR1 LNHDA and CDR2 SQIVND come from the germline V gene (reference sequence). The CDR3 region has the DNA TGTGCCGCGGGACAGCTCTACGAGCAGTACTTC. Its translation: CAAGQLYEQYF. Drawing the rest from reference TRBV19 and TRBJ2-7, the complete variable domain is DGGITQSPKYLFRKEGQNVTLSCEQNLNHDAMYWYRQDPGQGLRLIYYSQIVNDFQKGDIAEGYSVSREKKESFPLTVTSAQKNPTAFYLCAAGQLYEQYFGPGTRLTVT.

J is TRBJ2-1 and V is TRBV7-9; 7 nucleotides align to TRBD2. Germline CDR1 reads SEHNR; CDR2 reads FQNEAQ (reference sequence). The ends lost 5 bases at V and 0 bases at J; junction bases unmatched: 4. This CDR3 is built from 15 residues. The CDR3 DNA follows: TGTGCCAGCAGCCAACTAGCGAGCTCCTACAATGAGCAGTTCTTC. Its translation is CASSQLASSYNEQFF.

The V and J genes are TRBV7-9 and TRBJ1-6; TRBD1 aligns across 9 bases. Germline V gives CDR1 SEHNR, CDR2 FQNEAQ (reference sequence). This CDR3 has 15 amino acids. V lost 5 bases to trimming and J lost 7 bases; unmatched junction nucleotides: 6. The CDR3 nucleotides are TGTGCCAGCAGCGGAATGGGACAGGGCAATTCACCCCTCCACTTT. Amino acids: CASSGMGQGNSPLHF. Variable domain in full (rest from reference TRBV7-9 and TRBJ1-6): DTGVSQNPRHKITKRGQNVTFRCDPISEHNRLYWYRQTLGQGPEFLTYFQNEAQLEKSRLLSDRFSAERPKGSFSTLEIQRTEQGDSAMYLCASSGMGQGNSPLHFGNGTRLTVT.

The gene calls are TRBV6-4 and TRBJ1-4; D is unclear. The V end was cut by 0 bases, the J end by 6 bases, with 8 bases between. This CDR3 has 14 residues. CDR1 and CDR2 (germline): MRHNA, SNTAGT. DNA for the CDR3: TGTGCCAGCAGTGACTCGAATGGGTATGAAAAACTGTTTTTT. Protein sequence: CASSDSNGYEKLFF.

This clone has just a few counts. This chain connects TRBV9 to TRBJ1-5; D possibly corresponds to TRBD1 (6 bases). This CDR3 comprises 14 residues. V gave up 4 bases and J gave up 5 bases, with 13 bases separating them. Germline values: CDR1 SGDLS, CDR2 YYNGEE. The CDR3, as DNA: TGTGCCAGCAGCCTGGGGGCAGCGCATCAGCCCCAGCATTTT. This codes for CASSLGAAHQPQHF. Supplemented by reference TRBV9 and TRBJ1-5, the full variable domain reads DSGVTQTPKHLITATGQRVTLRCSPRSGDLSVYWYQQSLDQGLQFLIQYYNGEERAKGNILERFSAQQFPDLHSELNLSSLELGDSALYFCASSLGAAHQPQHFGDGTRLSIL.

The chain has TRBV6-5 and TRBJ1-1; D gene unclear. The CDR3 consists of 13 residues. The germline CDR1 and CDR2 sequences are MNHEY and SVGAGI. V was shortened by 6 bases and J by 4 bases, with 12 bases between the two germline ends. CDR3 sequence reads: CASSPRPSTEAFF. The DNA of the CDR3 is TGTGCCAGCAGCCCGCGCCCCAGCACTGAAGCTTTCTTT.

The genes are TRBV28 and TRBJ1-2; D might be TRBD1 (6 bases). Between the trimmed V and J ends, which lost 6 bases and 5 bases, there was a span of 16 bases. This CDR3 has 14 amino acids. Germline CDR1 reads MDHEN; CDR2 reads SYDVKM. The CDR3 protein is CASRLKTGAYGYTF. The CDR3 DNA sequence: TGTGCCAGCAGACTTAAGACAGGAGCGTATGGCTACACCTTC.

The V call is TRBV5-6, the J call TRBJ1-6, with D maybe TRBD1 (5 bases). This CDR3 has 15 amino acids. Trimming pared 0 bases from V and 7 bases from J, leaving 11 bases between. CDR1 and CDR2 (germline): SGHDT, YYEEEE. CDR3 region: CASSLAAGNNSPLHF. The CDR3, as DNA: TGTGCCAGCAGCTTGGCAGCAGGGAACAATTCACCCCTCCACTTT.

The chain employs TRBV4-3 and TRBJ2-1, with TRBD2 matching 8 bases. V was clipped by 3 bases and J by 9 bases; unmatched bases: 10. Germline CDR1 and CDR2: LGHNA and YSLEER. This CDR3 has 15 amino acids. In DNA form, the CDR3 reads TGCGCCAGCAGCCATCTCCCCTCTAGCGGGTCTGAGCAGTTCTTC. Residues: CASSHLPSSGSEQFF.

The gene calls are TRBV2 and TRBJ2-5; D is perhaps TRBD2 (6 bases). The germline V gene encodes CDR1 SNHLY and CDR2 FYNNEI. V lost 6 bases and J lost 3, with 17 bases in between. This CDR3 comprises 15 residues. CDR3 in DNA: TGTGCCAGCAGCGCCCCCGGGGGAGAAGAAGAGACCCAGTACTTC. It translates to CASSAPGGEEETQYF.

The chain is built from TRBV6-1 and TRBJ1-1, with D unclear. Deletions cut 5 bases from V and 8 bases from J, with 9 bases between. Germline CDR1 reads MNHNS; CDR2 reads SASEGT. This CDR3 is 11 amino acids long. Here the CDR3 reads CASSSGPEAFF. The CDR3 DNA follows: TGTGCCAGCAGTAGCGGCCCCGAAGCTTTCTTT.

The chain recombines TRBV6-1 with TRBJ2-3, with D perhaps TRBD2 (6 bases). V shed 6 bases and J shed 0 bases, with 13 bases lying between them. The length of the CDR3 is 15 residues. From germline, CDR1 is MNHNS and CDR2 SASEGT. The CDR3 sequence: CASRGSGRSTDTQYF. The CDR3 nucleotides are TGTGCCAGCAGAGGGTCAGGGAGGAGCACAGATACGCAGTATTTT.

This chain connects TRBV12-1 to TRBJ2-6; the DNA was not compared with TRBD1, the D call given in the table. TRBV12-1 is designated a pseudogene. This CDR3 has 18 residues. CDR3 sequence: CASSRPQYRTSRANVLTF. Here the CDR3 DNA reads TGTGCCAGCAGCCGGCCTCAGTATAGGACAAGTCGGGCCAACGTCCTGACTTTC.

This chain connects TRBV30 to TRBJ2-7; D call uncertain. The CDR3 runs 13 residues. Trimming cost V 2 bases and J 3 bases, with 11 bases left between them. Per the germline V gene, CDR1 is GTSNPN and CDR2 is SVGIG (reference sequence). The DNA for the CDR3 is TGTGCCTGGAGTATCGGGTCCTACTACGAGCAGTACTTC. Its translation: CAWSIGSYYEQYF.

V gene TRBV13 combines with J gene TRBJ1-2, with D perhaps TRBD1 (6 bases). Germline assignment: CDR1 PRHDT and CDR2 FYEKMQ (reference sequence). The CDR3 length is 13 residues. The V end lost 4 bases, the J end lost 6 bases, and 12 bases lay between the germline ends. CDR3 loop: CASSSTGLNGYTF. The CDR3 DNA is TGTGCCAGCAGCTCCACAGGGCTCAATGGCTACACCTTC.

The DNA for the CDR3 is TGTGCCAGCACCAAGACTGGGGAATGGGATAGCAATCAGCCCCAGCATTTT. Translation: CASTKTGEWDSNQPQHF. The rearrangement uses TRBV28 and TRBJ1-5; D is ambiguous. This CDR3 comprises 17 residues. Germline V gives CDR1 MDHEN, CDR2 SYDVKM. V dropped 7 bases and J dropped 0 bases, with 19 bases sitting between them. The full variable domain, its missing parts supplied by reference TRBV28 and TRBJ1-5, is DVKVTQSSRYLVKRTGEKVFLECVQDMDHENMFWYRQDPGLGLRLIYFSYDVKMKEKGDIPEGYSVSREKKERFSLILESASTNQTSMYLCASTKTGEWDSNQPQHFGDGTRLSIL.

The CDR3 sequence: CTSSQRQVGGYTF. The CDR3 nucleotides are TGCACCAGCAGCCAGAGACAGGTTGGCGGCTACACCTTC. The chain combines TRBV1 with TRBJ1-2; TRBD1, as called in the table, went unchecked against the DNA. TRBV1 is labeled a pseudogene. The CDR3 loop spans 13 amino acids.

V gene TRBV7-9 combines with J gene TRBJ2-7; tentative D call: TRBD2 (6 bases). This CDR3 has 14 amino acids. V gave up 8 bases and J gave up 0 bases, with 14 bases separating them. CDR1 SEHNR and CDR2 FQNEAQ come from the germline V gene (reference sequence). CDR3 amino acids: CASDVVSGSYEQYF. In nucleotides, the CDR3 is TGTGCCAGCGATGTGGTTAGCGGCTCCTACGAGCAGTACTTC.

This chain uses TRBV5-6 with TRBJ1-2; D remains ambiguous. Trimming shortened V by 4 bases and J by 5 bases, and 15 bases separated the two germline ends. Germline CDR1 SGHDT, CDR2 YYEEEE. The CDR3 loop spans 14 amino acids. This CDR3 reads CASSIGVGYYGYTF. CDR3 bases: TGTGCCAGCAGCATTGGGGTAGGGTATTATGGCTACACCTTC.